Presented here are 30 T cell receptor beta chains from one specimen sequenced in a study of cytomegalovirus exposure and HLA in healthy donors. Sequenced by immunoSEQ multiplex PCR; TCRdb stores in-frame clones only, minus some. Of roughly 200,000 clones in the sample, roughly four fifths are singletons; the top ten hold 2.5% to 3%. Sample: PBMCs. The receptors shown here come from a woman aged 18 to 35 in good health and CMV-seropositive.

The J gene is TRBJ2-4, the V gene TRBV4-2; 8 bases fit TRBD2. Germline CDR1 reads LGHNA; CDR2 reads YNFKEQ. The V gene end was trimmed by 0 bases and the J gene end by 9 bases; junction bases not matched to a gene: 7. This CDR3 region has 15 residues. CDR3 residues: CASSQDEAGGTIQYF. In nucleotides, the CDR3 is TGTGCCAGCAGCCAAGACGAGGCGGGGGGTACCATTCAGTACTTC.

The rearrangement joins TRBV2 to TRBJ2-3, with D perhaps matching TRBD2 (5 bases). Germline loops: CDR1 SNHLY, CDR2 FYNNEI. Deletions cut 7 bases from V and 0 bases from J, with 14 bases between. This CDR3 has 15 residues. The CDR3 sequence: CASMNLGSSTDTQYF. DNA of the CDR3: TGTGCCAGCATGAACCTGGGGAGTAGCACAGATACGCAGTATTTT. The complete variable domain, with remaining parts taken from reference TRBV2 and TRBJ2-3, reads EPEVTQTPSHQVTQMGQEVILRCVPISNHLYFYWYRQILGQKVEFLVSFYNNEISEKSEIFDDQFSVERPDGSNFTLKIRSTKLEDSAMYFCASMNLGSSTDTQYFGPGTRLTVL.

The rearrangement links TRBV5-1 to TRBJ1-2; weak D call: TRBD1 (5 bases). Per the germline V gene, CDR1 is SGHRS and CDR2 is YFSETQ. The CDR3 is made up of 16 amino acids. Trimming left V 2 bases short and J 7 bases short, with 21 bases between. The CDR3: CASSLGKDGRAGGYTF. For the CDR3, the DNA is TGCGCCAGCAGCTTAGGCAAGGACGGCAGGGCCGGTGGCTACACCTTC.

This rearrangement joins TRBV7-9 to TRBJ1-2; TRBD1 aligns across 7 bases. The germline gives CDR1 SEHNR, CDR2 FQNEAQ (reference sequence). The CDR3 loop spans 14 amino acids. With V trimmed by 4 bases and J by 8 bases, 10 bases remained unmatched. The CDR3 sequence: CASSWVGGLLGYTF. The DNA for the CDR3 is TGTGCCAGCAGCTGGGTAGGGGGCCTTCTCGGCTACACCTTC.

CDR3 coding DNA: TGTGCCAGCAGTGACTCGACCGAAAAGGACAGGGCTCTTTCCAACACCGGGGAGCTGTTTTTT. Protein: CASSDSTEKDRALSNTGELFF. The rearrangement links TRBV6-4 to TRBJ2-2; 8 nucleotides align to TRBD1. The CDR3 is 21 residues long. Trimming took 0 bases from V and 2 from J; bases not matched to a gene: 17. Germline CDR1 MRHNA, CDR2 SNTAGT.

The J gene is TRBJ1-2, the V gene TRBV6-1, with D possibly being TRBD1 (6 bases). V was cut by 8 bases and J by 3 bases, with 19 bases left in between. CDR3 length: 15 residues. From germline, CDR1 is MNHNS and CDR2 SASEGT. CDR3 bases: TGTGCCAGCGGGGGGGCAGGGCCCCTAGACTATGGCTACACCTTC. Translated, it gives CASGGAGPLDYGYTF.

The chain couples TRBV9 to TRBJ2-3; 10 nucleotides match TRBD2. The V gene end was trimmed by 0 bases and the J gene end by 4 bases; junction bases not matched to a gene: 8. CDR1 is SGDLS and CDR2 is YYNGEE in the germline V gene. The CDR3 consists of 17 residues. The CDR3 sequence: CASSVGSSGGAADTQYF. CDR3 nucleotide sequence: TGTGCCAGCAGCGTAGGATCCAGCGGGGGGGCTGCAGATACGCAGTATTTT. The variable domain in full, completed from reference TRBV9 and TRBJ2-3, reads DSGVTQTPKHLITATGQRVTLRCSPRSGDLSVYWYQQSLDQGLQFLIQYYNGEERAKGNILERFSAQQFPDLHSELNLSSLELGDSALYFCASSVGSSGGAADTQYFGPGTRLTVL.

V gene TRBV18 combines with J gene TRBJ2-5; D gene ambiguous. Germline CDR1 KGHSH, CDR2 LQKENI. Deletions cut 1 base from V and 4 bases from J, with 7 bases between. The CDR3 is 13 amino acids. CDR3 sequence: CASSPRLGETQYF. DNA for the CDR3: TGTGCCAGCTCACCACGTCTAGGAGAGACCCAGTACTTC.

The chain employs TRBV6-1 and TRBJ1-3; the D is unclear. The CDR3 covers 15 residues. Per germline, CDR1 MNHNS and CDR2 SASEGT. V was shortened by 1 base and J by 0 bases, with 7 bases between the two germline ends. The CDR3 nucleotides are TGTGCCAGCAGTGAAGGTGGGCTCTCTGGAAACACCATATATTTT. Protein sequence: CASSEGGLSGNTIYF.

The chain uses TRBV9 and TRBJ1-1; TRBD1 matches 9 bases. V was clipped by 0 bases and J by 3 bases; unmatched bases: 3. This CDR3 contains 15 residues. Germline V gene data show CDR1 as SGDLS and CDR2 as YYNGEE. For the CDR3, the DNA is TGTGCCAGCAGCGTAGGGGACAGGGTGCACACTGAAGCTTTCTTT. Amino acid sequence: CASSVGDRVHTEAFF.

This clone was picked up one time. This chain uses TRBV5-6 with TRBJ1-4; D gene unclear. The CDR3 has 16 residues. With 3 bases removed from V and 2 bases from J, the gap between germline ends came to 14 bases. Germline values: CDR1 SGHDT, CDR2 YYEEEE. CDR3 loop: CASSSITGGTNEKLFF. The CDR3 nucleotides are TGTGCCAGCAGCTCAATAACGGGTGGTACTAATGAAAAACTGTTTTTT.

The chain recombines TRBV9 with TRBJ1-1; 7 bases align to TRBD1. The germline V gene encodes CDR1 SGDLS and CDR2 YYNGEE. The CDR3 loop spans 15 amino acids. Trimming at V came to 3 bases and at J to 1 base, leaving 6 bases not matched to a gene. The CDR3 bases are TGTGCCAGCAGCGCCCCGACAGGGCAGAACACTGAAGCTTTCTTT. Its translation: CASSAPTGQNTEAFF.

As regards this clone: The same CDR3 is also encoded by other DNA sequences in this sample. The J gene is TRBJ1-1, the V gene TRBV6-1; D uncertain. The CDR3 is 10 residues long. The V gene lost 10 bases and the J gene lost 3 bases, with 6 bases spanning the gap. Germline V lookup: CDR1 MNHNS, CDR2 SASEGT. The CDR3 nucleotides are TGTGCCACCCTATACACTGAAGCTTTCTTT. The encoded protein is CATLYTEAFF.

The rearrangement uses TRBV2 and TRBJ1-2; D remains ambiguous. From germline, CDR1 is SNHLY and CDR2 FYNNEI. The CDR3 covers 12 residues. Trimming stripped 6 bases from V and 4 bases from J, with 9 bases between. CDR3: CASRAGSYGYTF. CDR3 DNA sequence: TGTGCCAGCAGGGCAGGTTCCTATGGCTACACCTTC. The whole variable domain, filled in from reference TRBV2 and TRBJ1-2, reads EPEVTQTPSHQVTQMGQEVILRCVPISNHLYFYWYRQILGQKVEFLVSFYNNEISEKSEIFDDQFSVERPDGSNFTLKIRSTKLEDSAMYFCASRAGSYGYTFGSGTRLTVV.

This clone came up a few times. The chain uses TRBV4-1 and TRBJ2-1, with D maybe TRBD1 (5 bases). Germline V gene data show CDR1 as MGHRA and CDR2 as YSYEKL. The CDR3 contains 19 residues. V lost 2 bases to trimming and J lost 0 bases, with 20 bases between them. CDR3 region: CASSQTIGWGGPSYNEQFF. CDR3 nucleotides: TGCGCCAGCAGCCAAACTATTGGTTGGGGCGGACCCTCCTACAATGAGCAGTTCTTC.

The rearrangement uses TRBV2 and TRBJ1-5; D is perhaps TRBD1 (5 bases). V dropped 6 bases and J dropped 1 base, with 10 bases sitting between them. The CDR3 totals 14 residues. Germline loops: CDR1 SNHLY, CDR2 FYNNEI. The CDR3 coding sequence is TGTGCCAGCAGGCGGGGGAGCAGCAATCAGCCCCAGCATTTT. This codes for CASRRGSSNQPQHF.

This chain joins TRBV27 and TRBJ2-5, with TRBD2 identical over 7 bases. The germline gives CDR1 MNHEY, CDR2 SMNVEV (reference sequence). This CDR3 comprises 15 residues. V dropped 6 bases and J dropped 4; count of bases not matched to a gene: 11. The CDR3 loop is CASSLKYGRVETQYF. In nucleotides, the CDR3 is TGTGCCAGCAGCCTGAAGTATGGGAGGGTAGAGACCCAGTACTTC.

This chain connects TRBV18 to TRBJ1-6, with D unresolved. The V gene lost 6 bases and the J gene lost 7 bases, with 19 bases spanning the gap. This CDR3 region has 16 residues. The germline V gene encodes CDR1 KGHSH and CDR2 LQKENI. CDR3: CASSFSPEGVNSPLHF. CDR3 bases: TGTGCCAGCTCCTTTTCCCCCGAAGGAGTCAATTCACCCCTCCACTTT. Complete variable domain (other parts from reference TRBV18 and TRBJ1-6): NAGVMQNPRHLVRRRGQEARLRCSPMKGHSHVYWYRQLPEEGLKFMVYLQKENIIDESGMPKERFSAEFPKEGPSILRIQQVVRGDSAAYFCASSFSPEGVNSPLHFGNGTRLTVT.

The V and J genes are TRBV19 and TRBJ2-7, with 8 bases that match TRBD2. Germline CDR1 LNHDA, CDR2 SQIVND (reference sequence). Trimming cost V 9 bases and J 0 bases; bases outside gene matches: 7. The CDR3 contains 14 residues. CDR3 DNA sequence: TGTGCCAGCCGCTCGGGGGGGAGCTCCTACGAGCAGTACTTC. Its translation is CASRSGGSSYEQYF.

The CDR3 is CASSLTGPGELFF. In DNA form, the CDR3 reads TGTGCCAGCAGCTTAACGGGGCCTGGGGAGCTGTTTTTT. The chain couples TRBV7-3 to TRBJ2-2, with D maybe TRBD1 (5 bases). Per the germline V gene, CDR1 is SGHTA and CDR2 is FQGTGA. Between the trimmed V and J ends, which lost 0 bases and 8 bases, there was a span of 7 bases. The CDR3 is 13 residues long.

The chain joins TRBV18 to TRBJ1-6; 7 bases line up with TRBD1. This CDR3 spans 18 amino acids. Germline V gives CDR1 KGHSH, CDR2 LQKENI. V was pared by 2 bases and J by 0 bases, with 7 bases of the junction left unmatched. CDR3 nucleotide sequence: TGTGCCAGCTCACCAATTGCGACAGGGAGCTCCTATAATTCACCCCTCCACTTT. It translates to CASSPIATGSSYNSPLHF.

V and J are TRBV2 and TRBJ2-5, with 9 positions matching TRBD1. Germline V gene lookup returns CDR1 SNHLY and CDR2 FYNNEI. CDR3 size: 15 residues. For the CDR3, the DNA is TGTGCAAACAGGGGGCGGAGGCATACCCAAGAGACCCAGTACTTC. Its translation: CANRGRRHTQETQYF.

The chain recombines TRBV29-1 with TRBJ1-1, with TRBD1 matching over 7 bases. The CDR3 covers 12 residues. The V and J ends lost 6 bases and 4 bases, in that order; junction bases with no gene match: 5. Germline CDR1 reads SQVTM; CDR2 reads ANQGSEA. The DNA of the CDR3 is TGCAGCGTGGTTAAGGGGGCCACTGAAGCTTTCTTT. Residues: CSVVKGATEAFF.

This chain connects TRBV19 to TRBJ1-2; a possible D gene is TRBD1 (5 bases). Trimming stripped 4 bases from V and 4 bases from J, with 13 bases between. The CDR3 totals 14 residues. Per germline, CDR1 LNHDA and CDR2 SQIVND (reference sequence). The CDR3: CASSSQGTPYGYTF. DNA for the CDR3: TGTGCCAGTAGTAGCCAGGGAACCCCCTATGGCTACACCTTC.

The chain recombines TRBV9 with TRBJ2-1; the match to TRBD1 covers 8 bases. In germline, CDR1 is SGDLS, CDR2 YYNGEE. V gave up 4 bases and J gave up 3 bases; unmatched junction bases: 12. The CDR3 loop spans 17 amino acids. The CDR3, as DNA: TGTGCCAGCAGCCCACCGACAGGGGAAGTTGGCTACAATGAGCAGTTCTTC. Encoded protein: CASSPPTGEVGYNEQFF.

The chain joins TRBV6-1 to TRBJ2-1; possibly TRBD2 for D (7 bases). Germline V gene sequence: CDR1 MNHNS, CDR2 SASEGT. Trimming took 0 bases from V and 5 from J, leaving 11 bases between them. The CDR3 has 15 residues. The CDR3 loop reads CASSEAGGGHNEQFF. As DNA, the CDR3 is TGTGCCAGCAGTGAAGCGGGGGGGGGCCACAATGAGCAGTTCTTC.

The chain joins TRBV18 to TRBJ1-1; D is undetermined. Deletions cut 3 bases from V and 0 bases from J, with 8 bases between. The CDR3 is 14 residues long. The V gene's germline CDR1 is KGHSH and CDR2 LQKENI. The CDR3 DNA reads TGTGCCAGCTCACCCGGGATACTGAACACTGAAGCTTTCTTT. It encodes CASSPGILNTEAFF. The complete variable domain, with remaining parts taken from reference TRBV18 and TRBJ1-1, reads NAGVMQNPRHLVRRRGQEARLRCSPMKGHSHVYWYRQLPEEGLKFMVYLQKENIIDESGMPKERFSAEFPKEGPSILRIQQVVRGDSAAYFCASSPGILNTEAFFGQGTRLTVV.

This chain links TRBV12-5 with TRBJ1-2, with TRBD1 matching over 9 bases. This CDR3 has 15 amino acids. Germline values: CDR1 LGHNT, CDR2 FRNRAP. J lost 4 bases, V lost 6 bases, and 9 bases had no gene match. The CDR3 DNA sequence: TGTGCTAGTGGCAGGGACAGGGCGACTAGCTATGGCTACACCTTC. Its protein product is CASGRDRATSYGYTF. Supplemented by reference TRBV12-5 and TRBJ1-2, the full variable domain reads DARVTQTPRHKVTEMGQEVTMRCQPILGHNTVFWYRQTMMQGLELLAYFRNRAPLDDSGMPKDRFSAEMPDATLATLKIQPSEPRDSAVYFCASGRDRATSYGYTFGSGTRLTVV.

The chain employs TRBV7-8 and TRBJ2-1, with a weak D call TRBD2 (6 bases). V lost 5 bases and J lost 6, with 20 bases in between. Germline V lookup: CDR1 SGHVS, CDR2 FQNEAQ. The CDR3 totals 16 residues. CDR3 sequence reads: CASSLSGTGSSNEQFF. The CDR3 coding sequence is TGTGCCAGCAGCCTATCCGGGACTGGTTCGTCCAATGAGCAGTTCTTC.

The CDR3 is CASSSRTSWDEQFF. The CDR3 DNA reads TGTGCCAGCAGCTCACGGACTAGCTGGGATGAGCAGTTCTTC. The V call is TRBV5-4, the J call TRBJ2-1, with TRBD2 identical over 8 bases. The ends lost 3 bases at V and 8 bases at J; junction bases unmatched: 7. This CDR3 is built from 14 residues. Germline lookup yields CDR1 SGHNT and CDR2 YYREEE (reference sequence).